The present entry profiles one T cell receptor beta chain with its context. Its binding antigen is unknown. The sample holds no much larger clone one base away, and base qualities are not on file. Other DNA sequences within the sample encode an identical CDR3. Including the terminal cysteine and phenylalanine, the CDR3 comprises 11 residues. Solely the CDR3 DNA is kept, with 33 bases framed from the first base. V loses 0 bases of germline sequence and J loses 6 bases, and the interval between the two ends is 5 bases. Per the germline V gene (reference sequence), GTSNPN is the CDR1 and SVGIG is the CDR2. The donors were healthy, HIV-negative adults who had no recently reported acute infections or vaccinations. Every donor was a Caucasian adult residing in Nashville, Tennessee, USA. CD4+ T cells were enriched by magnetic negative selection, after which naive cells were positively selected on CD45RA and the negative fraction was taken as the memory subset. Blood was collected by leukapheresis, and PBMCs were isolated by Ficoll-Histopaque density gradient centrifugation and then cryopreserved in liquid nitrogen vapor phase. Purity and quantity of every magnetically sorted T cell population were checked by analytical flow cytometry. From each sorted fraction, genomic DNA was isolated and quantified by UV absorbance on a Nanodrop 2000c.

This specimen comes from a study of shared clonotypes between healthy human individuals (dated by TCRdb to 2020 to 2021). Describing the broader study: The cohort included a few men and two women between 18 and 49 years of age. Different laboratories and diverse techniques were used to prepare libraries and sequence TCR repertoires, to increase sequencing depth and limit assay-specific biases. To estimate repertoire size and how much clonotypes are shared between individuals, the study performed deep sequencing of blood TCR repertoires from a few healthy adults. For each donor, CD4 naive and CD4 memory were each given three plates, CD8 naive was given two plates, and CD8 memory was given one plate. Leukapheresis yielded between about 0.85 and 9 billion PBMCs per donor.

What the authors observed across the whole study: Naive subsets generally had larger estimated clonotype richness than memory subsets did. Incomplete sequencing was indicated by rarefaction of sorted-subset datasets, despite the large sequencing depth. Compared with non-shared clonotypes, the clonotypes found in all four sorted-subset donors had higher generation probabilities. Sampling was restricted to blood, and TCR repertoires in tissues likely differ from the TCR repertoires found in blood. Based on pairwise subsampling, the degree of clonotype sharing among donors was expected to be affected by sequencing depth. About 4.5% of naive CD4, around 3.5% of naive CD8, roughly 2.4% of memory CD4, and roughly 0.4% of memory CD8 clonotypes were shared across a handful of donors. The genetic and exposure-history diversity represented was limited by the small number of donors.

Using the deep immunoSEQ assay, multiplex PCR amplified TCR CDR3 regions from genomic DNA. Extracted genomic DNA from each cell subset was distributed evenly across all wells of several immunoSEQ 96-well plates, and each plate was treated as a replicate. For sorted subsets, 150 to 250 ng of genomic DNA, equivalent to around 31,000 T cell genomes, went into each replicate PCR. The purified libraries were quantified using a Qubit 3.0 fluorometer, sized with a Bioanalyzer 2100, and then quantified again using the KAPA Library Quantification kit. Each immunoSEQ 96-well plate was sequenced on its own single-read 150-cycle Illumina NextSeq 550 flow cell. On the authors' methods: Because only junctional sequences without quality scores were contained in the immunoSEQ output, filtering matching that applied to full-length reads could not be performed. Sequences were annotated with PyIR, a Python wrapper for IgBLAST v1.9, using IMGT germline references to assign V/J genes and CDR3. Reads were removed for weak V/J assignments (E-value above 1e-6), missing CDR3, stop codons, out-of-frame junctions, or ambiguous translated residues. V3J clonotypes were defined as sequences sharing an identical inferred V gene, J gene, and CDR3 amino acid sequence. Percentage overlap between repertoires was computed as shared unique clonotypes divided by the size of the smaller repertoire. Repertoire richness was assessed with RTK rarefaction, the Chao1 estimator, and Recon v2.1 estimates of unobserved clonotypes. For all TCRbeta clonotypes obtained by the gDNA method from a few donors, generation probabilities were computed with OLGA. TCRdb took over this immuneACCESS table, retaining in-frame rearrangements with V and J assigned. Such tables are incomplete; in checked studies, under half of the missing clones stem from an unresolved V gene, and the remainder is unexplained. The V and J calls and the clone size are those of that table, but D and trimming were determined from the DNA. The sample table holds roughly 1,100,000 clones, of which roughly 70% were seen once. The ten largest clones represent around 1.4% of the sample.

This chain is built from TRBV30 and TRBJ1-1; no D gene is confidently identified. Sample: memory CD4+ T cells sorted from blood. Per the publication, the cell subset or site label means: CD45RA-negative fraction. This TCR was sampled from a man between 18 and 29 years old in good health. The nucleotide sequence reads TGTGCCTGGAGTGTACTGTCTGAAGCTTTCTTT. This is translated as CAWSVLSEAFF.